This T cell receptor (beta chain) was identified in a study of cytomegalovirus exposure and HLA in healthy donors. Whole-study results and caveats: Some highly shared sequence variants likely arose as a pipeline artifact.

Germline CDR1 LNHDA, CDR2 SQIVND (reference sequence). This CDR3 spans 16 amino acids. Concerning this clone: The target antigen is unknown. One end of the junction does not line up with germline, which may come from a read error.

The PCR made use of 60 Vbeta and 13 Jbeta primers. The protocol was immunoSEQ multiplex PCR, while the TCRdb copy is restricted to in-frame clones and leaves out a portion. Among approximately 280,000 clones, roughly 90% were seen once, and the ten largest hold about 2%. The receptor was derived from a woman between 18 and 29 years old in good health and CMV-seronegative. Sequenced material: PBMCs. The chain carries TRBV19 and TRBJ1-2, with no clear D. The CDR3 DNA is TGTGCCAGTAGTATAGAACAGTGGCGCGGGATCTATGGCTACCCCTTC. Its translation is CASSIEQWRGIYGYPF. The full variable domain, rest sourced from reference TRBV19 and TRBJ1-2, is DGGITQSPKYLFRKEGQNVTLSCEQNLNHDAMYWYRQDPGQGLRLIYYSQIVNDFQKGDIAEGYSVSREKKESFPLTVTSAQKNPTAFYLCASSIEQWRGIYGYPFGSGTRLTVV.